The next 8 T cell receptor beta chains were all read from a single sample in a study of cytomegalovirus exposure and HLA in healthy donors. With 60 Vbeta and 13 Jbeta primers, the PCR was carried out. Profiled with immunoSEQ multiplex PCR; TCRdb holds only in-frame clones, not every one. The table shows approximately 68,000 clones, with around 72% occurring only once. The sequencing sample was made of PBMCs. The receptors originated from a young woman in good health and CMV-seropositive.

The chain is built from TRBV7-9 and TRBJ2-3; a possible D gene is TRBD2 (5 bases). CDR3 size: 15 residues. Trimming removed 5 bases from V and 1 base from J, with 13 bases in between. Germline V gene data show CDR1 as SEHNR and CDR2 as FQNEAQ (reference sequence). The CDR3 region is CASSPQRARTDTQYF. DNA for the CDR3: TGTGCCAGCAGCCCTCAGAGGGCCCGCACAGATACGCAGTATTTT.

This chain connects TRBV7-3 to TRBJ1-1, with TRBD1 identical over 8 bases. V lost 5 bases to trimming and J lost 4 bases; unmatched junction nucleotides: 15. The CDR3 sequence is 17 residues long. Germline V gene lookup returns CDR1 SGHTA and CDR2 FQGTGA. DNA for the CDR3: TGTGCCAGCAGCCCTGGCAGGGGGCTACGAGTAGGCACTGAAGCTTTCTTT. Translating gives CASSPGRGLRVGTEAFF.

This clone appeared a few times. The V and J genes are TRBV19 and TRBJ1-1; a weak D match, TRBD1 (5 bases). CDR1 and CDR2 from the germline V gene are LNHDA and SQIVND (reference sequence). The CDR3 length is 13 residues. V lost 0 bases to trimming and J lost 5 bases, with 7 bases between them. The CDR3, as DNA: TGTGCCAGTAGTATAGAGGGGGGTACTGAAGCTTTCTTT. Amino acid sequence: CASSIEGGTEAFF. The variable domain in full, completed from reference TRBV19 and TRBJ1-1, reads DGGITQSPKYLFRKEGQNVTLSCEQNLNHDAMYWYRQDPGQGLRLIYYSQIVNDFQKGDIAEGYSVSREKKESFPLTVTSAQKNPTAFYLCASSIEGGTEAFFGQGTRLTVV.

The genes are TRBV13 and TRBJ2-3; 11 bases match TRBD2. CDR1 is PRHDT and CDR2 is FYEKMQ in the germline V gene (reference sequence). V was clipped by 5 bases and J by 6 bases; unmatched bases: 7. CDR3 length: 15 amino acids. DNA for the CDR3: TGTGCCAGCAGCCCGCAGGTAGCGGGAGGGGATACGCAGTATTTT. It is translated as CASSPQVAGGDTQYF. The complete variable domain, with remaining parts taken from reference TRBV13 and TRBJ2-3, reads AAGVIQSPRHLIKEKRETATLKCYPIPRHDTVYWYQQGPGQDPQFLISFYEKMQSDKGSIPDRFSAQQFSDYHSELNMSSLELGDSALYFCASSPQVAGGDTQYFGPGTRLTVL.

CDR3 in DNA: TGTGCCAGCAGCGCGGGCGTCGGTAGCGAGTACTTC. Protein product: CASSAGVGSEYF. The V gene is TRBV7-9, the J gene TRBJ2-7; D is perhaps TRBD2 (5 bases). The V end was cut by 5 bases, the J end by 11 bases, with 16 bases between. The CDR3 consists of 12 residues. Looked up from germline, CDR1 is SEHNR and CDR2 is FQNEAQ (reference sequence).

In this sample, this clone turned up a few times. The chain uses TRBV6-5 and TRBJ1-4; D unclear. V lost 5 bases and J 8 bases, leaving 12 bases between the germline ends. This CDR3 spans 13 amino acids. CDR1 is MNHEY and CDR2 is SVGAGI in the germline V gene. This chain's CDR3 is CASSGQVREKLFF. CDR3 coding DNA: TGTGCCAGCAGTGGGCAGGTTCGCGAAAAACTGTTTTTT.

This CDR3 is CASSLDRGNSPLHF. The CDR3 DNA follows: TGCGCCAGCAGCTTAGACAGGGGTAATTCACCCCTCCACTTT. The chain has TRBV5-1 and TRBJ1-6; 8 bases map to TRBD1. The CDR3 length is 14 residues. Losses at the gene ends were 2 bases for V and 6 bases for J; bases not matched to a gene: 1. Germline V CDR1 and CDR2: SGHRS, YFSETQ.

This clone was seen only a few times. This chain links TRBV6-4 with TRBJ2-2; 10 bases line up with TRBD2. Germline V gene sequence: CDR1 MRHNA, CDR2 SNTAGT. With V trimmed by 5 bases and J by 1 base, 1 base remained unmatched. The length of the CDR3 is 15 residues. The DNA of the CDR3 is TGTGCCAGCAGTAGGACTAGCGGGAACACCGGGGAGCTGTTTTTT. Translated, it gives CASSRTSGNTGELFF.